This TCR beta chain was recovered during a study of Ad26.COV2.S vaccination and SARS-CoV-2 variants. Sequencing used immunoSEQ multiplex PCR; TCRdb keeps in-frame clones, though not all of them. The sample shows some 190,000 clones, roughly 89% of them seen only once. The V end was cut by 2 bases, the J end by 7 bases, with 12 bases between. Per the germline V gene, CDR1 is MGHRA and CDR2 is YSYEKL. This CDR3 is 13 amino acids long. The material was peripheral blood, obtained after recovery from COVID-19. The sequence was obtained from a human donor who had recovered from COVID-19. The J gene is TRBJ2-7, the V gene TRBV4-1; a possible D gene is TRBD1 (6 bases). As DNA, the CDR3 is TGCGCCAGCAGCCAACAGGGGTCACGGGAGCAGTACTTC. This gives the protein CASSQQGSREQYF.